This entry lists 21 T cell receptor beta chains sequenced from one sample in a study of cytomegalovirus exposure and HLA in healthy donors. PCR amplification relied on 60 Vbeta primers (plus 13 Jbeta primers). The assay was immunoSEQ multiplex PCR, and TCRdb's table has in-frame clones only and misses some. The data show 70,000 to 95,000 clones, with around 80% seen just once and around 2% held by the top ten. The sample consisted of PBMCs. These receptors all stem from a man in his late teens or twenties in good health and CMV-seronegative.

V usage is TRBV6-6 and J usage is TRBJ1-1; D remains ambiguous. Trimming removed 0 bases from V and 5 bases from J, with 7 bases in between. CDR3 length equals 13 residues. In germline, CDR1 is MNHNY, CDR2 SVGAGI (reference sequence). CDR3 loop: CASSYSSLTEAFF. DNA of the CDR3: TGTGCCAGCAGTTACTCGAGTTTGACTGAAGCTTTCTTT.

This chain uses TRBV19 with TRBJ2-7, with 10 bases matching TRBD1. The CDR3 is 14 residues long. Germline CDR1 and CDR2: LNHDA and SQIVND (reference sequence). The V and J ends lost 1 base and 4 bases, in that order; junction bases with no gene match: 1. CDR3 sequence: CASSIGTGGYEQYF. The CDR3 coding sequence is TGTGCCAGTAGTATAGGGACAGGGGGGTACGAGCAGTACTTC.

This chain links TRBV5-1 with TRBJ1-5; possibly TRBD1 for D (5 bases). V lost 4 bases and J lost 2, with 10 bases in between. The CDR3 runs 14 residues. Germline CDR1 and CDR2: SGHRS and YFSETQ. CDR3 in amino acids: CASSDGGGNQPQHF. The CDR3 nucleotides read TGCGCCAGCAGCGATGGAGGGGGCAATCAGCCCCAGCATTTT.

The CDR3 loop is CASRTTGWTGELFF. Here the CDR3 DNA reads TGTGCCAGCAGGACGACAGGGTGGACCGGGGAGCTGTTTTTT. The rearrangement uses TRBV7-3 and TRBJ2-2, with 7 bases aligning to TRBD1. Germline V gives CDR1 SGHTA, CDR2 FQGTGA. The CDR3 spans 14 residues. Trimming cost V 6 bases and J 5 bases; bases outside gene matches: 6.

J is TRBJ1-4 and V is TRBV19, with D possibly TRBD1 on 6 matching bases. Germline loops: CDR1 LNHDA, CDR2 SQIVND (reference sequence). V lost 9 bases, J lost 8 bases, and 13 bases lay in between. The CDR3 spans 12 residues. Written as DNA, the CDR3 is TGTGCCAGCCAGGGGACGGAAGAAAAACTGTTTTTT. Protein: CASQGTEEKLFF.

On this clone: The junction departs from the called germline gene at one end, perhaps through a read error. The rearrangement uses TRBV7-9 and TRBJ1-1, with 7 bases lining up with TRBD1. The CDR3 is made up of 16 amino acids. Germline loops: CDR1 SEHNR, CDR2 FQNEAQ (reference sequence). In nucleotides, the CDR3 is TGTTCCAGCAGCATTGACAGGGATTGGAGTAACACTGAAGCTTTCTTT. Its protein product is CSSSIDRDWSNTEAFF.

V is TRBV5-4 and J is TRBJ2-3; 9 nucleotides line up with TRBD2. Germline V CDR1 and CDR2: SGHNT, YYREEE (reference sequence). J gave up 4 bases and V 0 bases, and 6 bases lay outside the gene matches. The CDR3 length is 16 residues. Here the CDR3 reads CASSLVTRGGADTQYF. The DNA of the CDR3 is TGTGCCAGCAGCTTGGTTACGCGGGGGGGCGCAGATACGCAGTATTTT.

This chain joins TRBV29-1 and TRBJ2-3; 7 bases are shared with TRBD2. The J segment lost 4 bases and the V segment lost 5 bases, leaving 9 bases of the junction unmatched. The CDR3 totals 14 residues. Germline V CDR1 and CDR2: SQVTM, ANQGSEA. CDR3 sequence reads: CSVYRAGPSDTQYF. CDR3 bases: TGCAGCGTTTATAGAGCGGGGCCTTCAGATACGCAGTATTTT.

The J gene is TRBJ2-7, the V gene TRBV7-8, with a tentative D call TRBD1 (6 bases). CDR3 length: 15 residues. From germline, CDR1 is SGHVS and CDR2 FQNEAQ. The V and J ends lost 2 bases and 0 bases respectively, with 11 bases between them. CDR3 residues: CASSLYQGPSYEQYF. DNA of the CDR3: TGTGCCAGCAGCTTATATCAGGGGCCCTCCTACGAGCAGTACTTC.

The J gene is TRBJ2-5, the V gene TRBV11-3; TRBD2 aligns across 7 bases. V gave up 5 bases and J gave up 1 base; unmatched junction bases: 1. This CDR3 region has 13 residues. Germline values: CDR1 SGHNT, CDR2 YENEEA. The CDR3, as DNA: TGTGCCAGCAGCCGCGGGGGCCAAGAGACCCAGTACTTC. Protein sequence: CASSRGGQETQYF.

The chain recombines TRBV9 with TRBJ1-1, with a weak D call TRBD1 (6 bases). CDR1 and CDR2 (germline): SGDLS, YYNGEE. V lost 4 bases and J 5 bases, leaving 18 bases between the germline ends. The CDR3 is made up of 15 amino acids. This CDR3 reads CASSPRGGGGTEAFF. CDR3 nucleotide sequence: TGTGCCAGCAGCCCGCGGGGAGGGGGGGGGACTGAAGCTTTCTTT.

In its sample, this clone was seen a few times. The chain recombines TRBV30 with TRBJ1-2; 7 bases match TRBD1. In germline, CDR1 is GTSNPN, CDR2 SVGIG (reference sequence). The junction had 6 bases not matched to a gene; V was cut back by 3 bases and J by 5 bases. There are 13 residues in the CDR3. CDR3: CAWSDRAGYGYTF. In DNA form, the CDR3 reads TGTGCCTGGAGCGACAGGGCCGGGTATGGCTACACCTTC.

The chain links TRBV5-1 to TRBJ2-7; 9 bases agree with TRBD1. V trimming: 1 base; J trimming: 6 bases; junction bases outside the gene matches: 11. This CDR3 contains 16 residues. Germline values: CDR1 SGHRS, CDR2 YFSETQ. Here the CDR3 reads CASSLKPQGAGGEQYF. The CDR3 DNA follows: TGCGCCAGCAGCTTGAAGCCACAGGGGGCAGGAGGCGAGCAGTACTTC.

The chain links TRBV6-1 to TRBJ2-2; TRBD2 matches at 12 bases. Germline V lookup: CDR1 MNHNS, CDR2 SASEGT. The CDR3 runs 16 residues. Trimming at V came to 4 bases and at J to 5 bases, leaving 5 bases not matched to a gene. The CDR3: CASSAGLAGSTGELFF. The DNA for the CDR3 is TGTGCCAGCAGTGCCGGACTAGCGGGGAGTACCGGGGAGCTGTTTTTT.

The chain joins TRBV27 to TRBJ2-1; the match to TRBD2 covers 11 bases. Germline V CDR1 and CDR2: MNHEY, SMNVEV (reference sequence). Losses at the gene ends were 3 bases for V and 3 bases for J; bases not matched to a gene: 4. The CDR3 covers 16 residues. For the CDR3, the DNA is TGTGCCAGCAGTTTGCCCCTAGCGGGGGGCTACAATGAGCAGTTCTTC. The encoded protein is CASSLPLAGGYNEQFF.

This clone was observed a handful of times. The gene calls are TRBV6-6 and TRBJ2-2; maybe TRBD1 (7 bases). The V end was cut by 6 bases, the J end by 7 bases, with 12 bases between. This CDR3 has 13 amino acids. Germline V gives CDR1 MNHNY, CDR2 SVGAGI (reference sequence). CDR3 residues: CASRFRGDGELFF. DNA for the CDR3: TGTGCCAGCAGGTTCAGGGGGGACGGGGAGCTGTTTTTT.

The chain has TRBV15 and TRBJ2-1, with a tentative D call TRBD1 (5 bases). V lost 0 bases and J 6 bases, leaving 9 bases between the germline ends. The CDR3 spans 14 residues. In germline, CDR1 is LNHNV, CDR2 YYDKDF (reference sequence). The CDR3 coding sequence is TGTGCCACCAGCAGAGATCCTCAGGGCAATGAGCAGTTCTTC. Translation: CATSRDPQGNEQFF.

The CDR3 DNA reads as TGTGCCAGCAGCTCACAGGGGGCCACCGGGGAGCTGTTTTTT. Its translation: CASSSQGATGELFF. The gene calls are TRBV11-2 and TRBJ2-2, with 9 bases that match TRBD1. Losses at the gene ends were 4 bases for V and 4 bases for J; bases not matched to a gene: 1. The germline V gene has CDR1 SGHAT and CDR2 FQNNGV. The CDR3 is 14 residues long.

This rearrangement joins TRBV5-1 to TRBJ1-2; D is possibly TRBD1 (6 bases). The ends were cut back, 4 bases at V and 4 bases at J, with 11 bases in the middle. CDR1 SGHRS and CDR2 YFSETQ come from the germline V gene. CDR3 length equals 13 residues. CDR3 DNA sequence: TGCGCCAGCAGCCAACAGGGCCCCTATGGCTACACCTTC. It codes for CASSQQGPYGYTF.

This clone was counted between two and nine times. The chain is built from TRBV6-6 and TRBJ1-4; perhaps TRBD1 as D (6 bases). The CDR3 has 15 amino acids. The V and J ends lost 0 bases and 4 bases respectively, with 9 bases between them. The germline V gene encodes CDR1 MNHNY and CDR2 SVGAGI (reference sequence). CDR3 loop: CASSYSDSGNEKLFF. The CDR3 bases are TGTGCCAGCAGTTACTCGGACAGCGGTAATGAAAAACTGTTTTTT.

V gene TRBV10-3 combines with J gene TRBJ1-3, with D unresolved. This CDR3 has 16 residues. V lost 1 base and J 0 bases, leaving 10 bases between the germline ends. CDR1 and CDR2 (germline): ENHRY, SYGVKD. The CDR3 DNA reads TGTGCCATCAGTGAGTTTAGTGCTTTCTCTGGAAACACCATATATTTT. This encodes CAISEFSAFSGNTIYF.